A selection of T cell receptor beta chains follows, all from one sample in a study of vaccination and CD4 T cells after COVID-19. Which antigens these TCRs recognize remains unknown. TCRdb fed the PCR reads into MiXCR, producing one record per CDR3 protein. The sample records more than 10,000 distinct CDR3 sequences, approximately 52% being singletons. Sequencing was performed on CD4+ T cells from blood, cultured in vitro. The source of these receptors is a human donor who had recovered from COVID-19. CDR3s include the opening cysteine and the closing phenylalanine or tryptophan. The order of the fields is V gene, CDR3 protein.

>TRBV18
CASSPGTSGSTDTQYF
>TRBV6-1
CASSAPPAGGYNEQFF
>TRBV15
CVIKRGGQGNTEAFF
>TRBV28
CASSRGGFGANVLTF
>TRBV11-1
CASSPGTSGTQETQYF
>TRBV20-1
CSASREARQETQYF
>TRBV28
CASSTLGPPFGNEQFF
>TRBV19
CASRGTGVAGELFF
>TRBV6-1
CASSKTGHGYTF
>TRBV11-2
CASSLGLARNEQYF
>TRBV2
CASSERETNEQFF
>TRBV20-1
CSARTSGTTYEQYF
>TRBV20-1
CSASYRPSSYNSPLHF
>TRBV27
CASSLWGGNQPQHF
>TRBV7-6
CASSKTGNTEAFF
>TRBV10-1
CASQRDLKTDTQYF
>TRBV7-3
CASSLSGTGDTEAFF